The 24 T cell receptor beta chains in this list originate from one sample, sequenced in a study of PD-1 blockade in classical Hodgkin lymphoma. All patients experienced relapse after autologous stem cell transplantation, and brentuximab vedotin exposure was variable. Some clones are missing from TCRdb's copy, which holds only in-frame ones; the method was immunoSEQ multiplex PCR. The sample shows 40,000 to 65,000 clones, over 70% of them seen only once. The sequenced sample was peripheral blood mononuclear cells (PBMCs), obtained at baseline. These receptors all come from a human donor with classical Hodgkin lymphoma.

The rearrangement links TRBV11-3 to TRBJ2-1, with TRBD1 matching over 9 bases. Germline CDR1 reads SGHNT; CDR2 reads YENEEA. The J segment lost 5 bases and the V segment lost 1 base, leaving 9 bases of the junction unmatched. This CDR3 comprises 17 residues. CDR3: CASSLGRTGVINNEQFF. The CDR3 nucleotides read TGTGCCAGCAGCTTAGGACGGACAGGGGTAATTAACAATGAGCAGTTCTTC.

The V call is TRBV6-5, the J call TRBJ1-1; D is uncertain. V dropped 10 bases and J dropped 4 bases, with 16 bases sitting between them. This CDR3 is built from 13 residues. CDR1 and CDR2 (germline): MNHEY, SVGAGI. The CDR3 spells CATTDYSGTEAFF. Written as DNA, the CDR3 is TGTGCCACCACGGACTATTCGGGCACTGAAGCTTTCTTT.

V and J are TRBV5-1 and TRBJ1-1; possible D gene TRBD1, 6 bases. From germline, CDR1 is SGHRS and CDR2 YFSETQ. This CDR3 comprises 15 residues. With 0 bases removed from V and 5 bases from J, the gap between germline ends came to 14 bases. DNA for the CDR3: TGCGCCAGCAGCTTGGATGGGGGCGCAGGGACTGAAGCTTTCTTT. Translated, it gives CASSLDGGAGTEAFF.

The chain links TRBV7-2 to TRBJ1-4; possibly TRBD1 for D (6 bases). Trimming took off 3 bases at V and 7 bases at J, with 9 bases between the two ends. The germline V gene encodes CDR1 SGHTA and CDR2 FQGNSA. The CDR3 covers 13 residues. CDR3 in amino acids: CASSFGGPEKLFF. As DNA, the CDR3 is TGTGCCAGCAGCTTCGGGGGGCCTGAAAAACTGTTTTTT.

For this clone: This may arise from a read error, as a much more abundant clone is one base away. This same CDR3 is encoded by further DNA sequences in the sample. The CDR3 region is CAWSVLGNTIYF. The CDR3 bases are TGTGCCTGGAGTGTACTAGGAAACACCATATATTTT. The chain joins TRBV30 to TRBJ1-3; D is undetermined. Trimming left V 0 bases short and J 4 bases short, with 4 bases between. Germline V gene data show CDR1 as GTSNPN and CDR2 as SVGIG (reference sequence). The CDR3 runs 12 residues.

The chain carries TRBV11-2 and TRBJ2-2; TRBD2 might be the D (6 bases). Germline values: CDR1 SGHAT, CDR2 FQNNGV. The CDR3 loop spans 17 amino acids. V was cut by 2 bases and J by 5 bases, with 18 bases left in between. This CDR3 reads CASSLSIAGAGTGELFF. As DNA, the CDR3 is TGTGCCAGCAGCTTATCGATTGCAGGCGCGGGGACCGGGGAGCTGTTTTTT.

The chain recombines TRBV5-6 with TRBJ2-2, with 8 bases identical to TRBD2. Germline CDR1 and CDR2: SGHDT and YYEEEE. CDR3 length: 15 amino acids. The junction had 3 bases not matched to a gene; V was cut back by 0 bases and J by 5 bases. The CDR3, as DNA: TGTGCCAGCAGCTTGGGGCCTAGCGGGACCGGGGAGCTGTTTTTT. This translates into CASSLGPSGTGELFF.

V usage is TRBV29-1 and J usage is TRBJ2-3; D may be TRBD1 or TRBD2 (5 bases each). CDR3 length: 17 residues. Trimming took off 2 bases at V and 3 bases at J, with 21 bases between the two ends. Germline lookup yields CDR1 SQVTM and CDR2 ANQGSEA. CDR3 loop: CSVETRGRTGRTDTQYF. The CDR3, as DNA: TGCAGCGTTGAAACCCGGGGCAGGACGGGAAGGACAGATACGCAGTATTTT.

The gene calls are TRBV2 and TRBJ2-2; the D is unclear. From germline, CDR1 is SNHLY and CDR2 FYNNEI. V lost 5 bases and J lost 6, with 10 bases in between. The CDR3 totals 13 residues. The CDR3 loop reads CASSSDAAGELFF. For the CDR3, the DNA is TGTGCCAGCAGTTCAGACGCAGCCGGGGAGCTGTTTTTT.

This chain links TRBV10-1 with TRBJ1-3; the D gene is possibly TRBD1 (6 bases). This CDR3 has 14 residues. Trimming stripped 10 bases from V and 7 bases from J, with 20 bases between. Germline values: CDR1 WNHNN, CDR2 SYGVQD (reference sequence). CDR3 protein: CATNYRALGNTIYF. CDR3 nucleotide sequence: TGCGCCACAAATTACAGGGCACTAGGCAACACCATATATTTT.

The V gene is TRBV6-4, the J gene TRBJ2-1, with unresolved D. The CDR3 runs to 15 residues. Germline CDR1 MRHNA, CDR2 SNTAGT. V was pared by 0 bases and J by 6 bases, with 12 bases between. CDR3 sequence reads: CASSDSAESFNEQFF. The DNA for the CDR3 is TGTGCCAGCAGTGACTCGGCTGAATCTTTCAATGAGCAGTTCTTC.

The chain couples TRBV13 to TRBJ2-7, with 9 bases lining up with TRBD2. Germline V gene lookup returns CDR1 PRHDT and CDR2 FYEKMQ (reference sequence). V shed 4 bases and J 7 bases; nucleotides not matched to a gene: 2. CDR3 length: 12 residues. For the CDR3, the DNA is TGTGCCAGCAGCTCCACTAGCGGGGAGCAGTACTTC. Translating gives CASSSTSGEQYF.

The CDR3: CASSLGQGDYEQYV. The CDR3 nucleotides read TGTGCCAGCAGCCTGGGACAGGGAGATTACGAGCAGTACGTC. V gene TRBV6-6 combines with J gene TRBJ2-7; 9 bases agree with TRBD1. The germline V gene has CDR1 MNHNY and CDR2 SVGAGI (reference sequence). The CDR3 runs to 14 residues. V dropped 6 bases and J dropped 4; count of bases not matched to a gene: 7.

The V gene is TRBV10-3, the J gene TRBJ2-1, with 7 positions matching TRBD2. Per germline, CDR1 ENHRY and CDR2 SYGVKD. Germline trimming cut 11 bases from V and 3 bases from J; bases unmatched to any gene: 4. The CDR3 has 12 residues. The CDR3 DNA sequence: TGTGCCGCCCGCGGGGGCTACAATGAGCAGTTCTTC. Amino acids: CAARGGYNEQFF.

The chain has TRBV30 and TRBJ2-5; tentative D call: TRBD1 (6 bases). The V gene lost 6 bases and the J gene lost 2 bases, with 10 bases spanning the gap. The CDR3 extends over 12 amino acids. The germline V gene has CDR1 GTSNPN and CDR2 SVGIG (reference sequence). The CDR3 nucleotides read TGTGCCTGCACAGGGATTCAAGAGACCCAGTACTTC. Translation gives CACTGIQETQYF. The complete variable domain, with remaining parts taken from reference TRBV30 and TRBJ2-5, reads SQTIHQWPATLVQPVGSPLSLECTVEGTSNPNLYWYRQAAGRGLQLLFYSVGIGQISSEVPQNLSASRPQDRQFILSSKKLLLSDSGFYLCACTGIQETQYFGPGTRLLVL.

The genes are TRBV7-9 and TRBJ1-3, with D uncertain. V was pared by 5 bases and J by 2 bases, with 13 bases between. CDR3 length: 15 residues. In germline, CDR1 is SEHNR, CDR2 FQNEAQ (reference sequence). The CDR3 DNA sequence: TGTGCCAGCAGCCCGCGGGGAATCCCTGGAAACACCATATATTTT. Translating gives CASSPRGIPGNTIYF.

This clone appeared a single time. V and J are TRBV7-2 and TRBJ2-1, with 8 bases lining up with TRBD2. CDR1 and CDR2 (germline): SGHTA, FQGNSA. There are 14 residues in the CDR3. Losses at the gene ends were 5 bases for V and 8 bases for J; bases not matched to a gene: 8. The CDR3 here is CASSPPRGGDEQFF. The CDR3 nucleotides read TGTGCCAGCAGCCCTCCTCGGGGGGGCGATGAGCAGTTCTTC.

There are a few counts of this clone. The DNA of the CDR3 is TGTGCCAGCAGTTCAGGCGGACAGAGCTATGGCTACACCTTC. This gives the protein CASSSGGQSYGYTF. V usage is TRBV27 and J usage is TRBJ1-2, with D possibly being TRBD1 (6 bases). With 4 bases removed from V and 4 bases from J, the gap between germline ends came to 13 bases. CDR1 is MNHEY and CDR2 is SMNVEV in the germline V gene (reference sequence). This CDR3 is 14 amino acids long.

J is TRBJ1-5 and V is TRBV6-6; the D is unclear. Trimming took 6 bases from V and 2 from J, leaving 11 bases between them. The length of the CDR3 is 14 residues. Looked up from germline, CDR1 is MNHNY and CDR2 is SVGAGI (reference sequence). In DNA form, the CDR3 reads TGTGCCAGCAGCCAGGTTATAGGCAATCAGCCCCAGCATTTT. This translates into CASSQVIGNQPQHF.

The rearrangement joins TRBV7-6 to TRBJ2-7; a possible D gene is TRBD2 (5 bases). Per germline, CDR1 SGHVS and CDR2 FNYEAQ. V lost 4 bases to trimming and J lost 1 base, with 11 bases between them. The CDR3 extends over 14 amino acids. The CDR3 DNA follows: TGTGCCAGCAGCTCGCGACTACTTTCCTACGAGCAGTACTTC. Its translation: CASSSRLLSYEQYF.

This CDR3 is CASSLISSYNEQFF. The CDR3 DNA is TGTGCCAGCAGCTTAATTTCATCCTACAATGAGCAGTTCTTC. The chain couples TRBV7-2 to TRBJ2-1; D is unresolved. The CDR3 loop spans 14 amino acids. Trimming cost V 2 bases and J 1 base, with 6 bases left between them. Germline-derived CDR1 and CDR2 are SGHTA and FQGNSA.

The J gene is TRBJ2-5, the V gene TRBV6-1; D possibly corresponds to TRBD1 (6 bases). This CDR3 has 13 amino acids. Between the trimmed V and J ends, which lost 6 bases and 5 bases, there was a span of 13 bases. Per the germline V gene, CDR1 is MNHNS and CDR2 is SASEGT. The CDR3 nucleotides are TGTGCCAGCAGAATCAGGGGCGAGGAGACCCAGTACTTC. It yields the protein CASRIRGEETQYF.

About this clone itself: Other DNA sequences in the sample encode the same CDR3. The chain recombines TRBV7-2 with TRBJ2-5; D remains unclear. The germline V and J ends were trimmed by 1 base and 2 bases, with 5 bases remaining between them. CDR3 length: 13 residues. The germline V gene has CDR1 SGHTA and CDR2 FQGNSA. The CDR3 DNA reads as TGTGCCAGCAGCTTAGGACCACAAGAGACCCAGTACTTC. This sequence encodes CASSLGPQETQYF.

This clone is a singleton in its sample. J is TRBJ2-2 and V is TRBV10-3; maybe TRBD2 (7 bases). CDR1 is ENHRY and CDR2 is SYGVKD in the germline V gene. Trimming took off 6 bases at V and 4 bases at J, with 15 bases between the two ends. CDR3 length equals 15 residues. The CDR3 region is CAIRKGGVGTGELFF. In DNA form, the CDR3 reads TGTGCCATCAGGAAAGGGGGGGTAGGCACCGGGGAGCTGTTTTTT.